Listed below are T cell receptor beta chains from one sample, sequenced in a study of cytomegalovirus exposure and HLA in healthy donors. TCRdb keeps only in-frame clones here, not all; method: immunoSEQ multiplex PCR. The sample has roughly 230,000 clones, about 90% seen once; the top ten hold less than 2%. Input material: PBMCs. These receptor sequences come from a girl aged 2 to 9 in good health and CMV-seronegative. CDR3s include the opening cysteine and the closing phenylalanine or tryptophan. The order of the fields is CDR3 DNA, CDR3 protein, D gene, V gene, J gene, clone size. A D gene is named only where the DNA matches it firmly. For some rows the clone size is stated as once, few or many, or as a class when expanded; others skip it.

cdr3_nt: TGTGCCAGCAGTGAAGACAGGACTTTTTTTGAAAAACTGTTTTTT; cdr3_aa: CASSEDRTFFEKLFF; d_call: .; v_call: TRBV28; j_call: TRBJ1-4; clone_size: .
cdr3_nt: TGTGCCAGCAGCGTAGATGGCGGGGGCACCGGGGAGCTGTTTTTT; cdr3_aa: CASSVDGGGTGELFF; d_call: TRBD2; v_call: TRBV9; j_call: TRBJ2-2; clone_size: .
cdr3_nt: TGTGCCAGCAGTCTACTAGCGGGGGGAGATACGCAGTATTTT; cdr3_aa: CASSLLAGGDTQYF; d_call: TRBD2; v_call: TRBV6-4; j_call: TRBJ2-3; clone_size: once
cdr3_nt: TGTGCCAGCAGGTCTTTGGGGCAGGAGAACACTGAAGCTTTCTTT; cdr3_aa: CASRSLGQENTEAFF; d_call: .; v_call: TRBV6-5; j_call: TRBJ1-1; clone_size: .
cdr3_nt: TGTGCCAGCAGCCATTCCTACGAGCAGTACTTC; cdr3_aa: CASSHSYEQYF; d_call: .; v_call: TRBV7-3; j_call: TRBJ2-7; clone_size: .
cdr3_nt: TGTGCCAGCAGCTTAGACAGCTCCTACGAGCAGTACTTC; cdr3_aa: CASSLDSSYEQYF; d_call: .; v_call: TRBV11-3; j_call: TRBJ2-7; clone_size: .
cdr3_nt: TGTGCCAGCAGTTCACAGGGGGCAGGGGAAAAACTGTTTTTT; cdr3_aa: CASSSQGAGEKLFF; d_call: TRBD1; v_call: TRBV6-5; j_call: TRBJ1-4; clone_size: .
cdr3_nt: TGTGCCAGCAGCTTAGATCTTTTGACTGAAGCTTTCTTT; cdr3_aa: CASSLDLLTEAFF; d_call: .; v_call: TRBV11-2; j_call: TRBJ1-1; clone_size: .
cdr3_nt: TGTGCCAGCAGCCCAGCAGGTGATAGCTCCTACAATGAGCAGTTCTTC; cdr3_aa: CASSPAGDSSYNEQFF; d_call: .; v_call: TRBV7-6; j_call: TRBJ2-1; clone_size: .
cdr3_nt: TGTGCCAGCAGTGAACCGGACTATGGCTACACCTTC; cdr3_aa: CASSEPDYGYTF; d_call: .; v_call: TRBV6-1; j_call: TRBJ1-2; clone_size: .
cdr3_nt: TGTGCCAGCAGTTACTCACAGAGCAATCAGCCCCAGCATTTT; cdr3_aa: CASSYSQSNQPQHF; d_call: .; v_call: TRBV6-6; j_call: TRBJ1-5; clone_size: once
cdr3_nt: TGTGCCAGCAGCCCTAGCATAGAGCTGTTTTTT; cdr3_aa: CASSPSIELFF; d_call: .; v_call: TRBV28; j_call: TRBJ2-2; clone_size: .
cdr3_nt: TGTGCCAGCAGTTTCCTACGAATGACTAGCGGGAGAGGCACAGATACGCAGTATTTT; cdr3_aa: CASSFLRMTSGRGTDTQYF; d_call: TRBD2; v_call: TRBV27; j_call: TRBJ2-3; clone_size: .
cdr3_nt: TGTGCCAGCAGCGCAACTACCTCCTACGAGCAGTACTTC; cdr3_aa: CASSATTSYEQYF; d_call: .; v_call: TRBV9; j_call: TRBJ2-7; clone_size: once
cdr3_nt: TGTGCCAGCTCACCACAGTCGGACTATGGCTACACCTTC; cdr3_aa: CASSPQSDYGYTF; d_call: .; v_call: TRBV18; j_call: TRBJ1-2; clone_size: .
cdr3_nt: TGTGCCAGCAGCTTACGACAGGACCGGAGGGCTTTCTTT; cdr3_aa: CASSLRQDRRAFF; d_call: .; v_call: TRBV9; j_call: TRBJ1-1; clone_size: once
cdr3_nt: TGTGCCAGCAGCGGGCTAGCGGGAGAAGGTAGAAAGACCCAGTACTTC; cdr3_aa: CASSGLAGEGRKTQYF; d_call: TRBD2; v_call: TRBV5-4; j_call: TRBJ2-5; clone_size: .
cdr3_nt: TGTGCCACCACATCAACTAATGAAAAACTGTTTTTT; cdr3_aa: CATTSTNEKLFF; d_call: .; v_call: TRBV19; j_call: TRBJ1-4; clone_size: .
cdr3_nt: TGCAGCGCTGGCGTGACGGGCGAGCAGTACTTC; cdr3_aa: CSAGVTGEQYF; d_call: .; v_call: TRBV29-1; j_call: TRBJ2-7; clone_size: .
cdr3_nt: TGTGCCGCGTACGGACCCGAGGGCGAGCAGTACTTC; cdr3_aa: CAAYGPEGEQYF; d_call: .; v_call: TRBV6-6; j_call: TRBJ2-7; clone_size: .
cdr3_nt: TGTGCCAGCAGCCCGACCGCGCGGAAGAACACCGGGGAGCTGTTTTTT; cdr3_aa: CASSPTARKNTGELFF; d_call: .; v_call: TRBV4-2; j_call: TRBJ2-2; clone_size: .
cdr3_nt: TGTGCCAGCAGCTCCCGCGGCGGCAATGAGCAGTTCTTC; cdr3_aa: CASSSRGGNEQFF; d_call: .; v_call: TRBV7-3; j_call: TRBJ2-1; clone_size: .
cdr3_nt: TGTGCCAGCAGCTTAGATTGGGACAGGGCAGAATCCGCAACTAATGAAAAACTGTTTTTT; cdr3_aa: CASSLDWDRAESATNEKLFF; d_call: TRBD1; v_call: TRBV11-2; j_call: TRBJ1-4; clone_size: .
cdr3_nt: TGTGCCAGCAGCTCCTCCGGGACAGGCAATCAGCCCCAGCATTTT; cdr3_aa: CASSSSGTGNQPQHF; d_call: TRBD1; v_call: TRBV28; j_call: TRBJ1-5; clone_size: .
cdr3_nt: TGCGCCAGCAGCTCGGCCGTGACAGGGTTGGATAATTCACCCCTCCACTTT; cdr3_aa: CASSSAVTGLDNSPLHF; d_call: TRBD1; v_call: TRBV5-1; j_call: TRBJ1-6; clone_size: .
cdr3_nt: TGCGCCAGCAGCTTGGCAGGGCGGAACGAGCAGTACTTC; cdr3_aa: CASSLAGRNEQYF; d_call: .; v_call: TRBV5-1; j_call: TRBJ2-7; clone_size: .
cdr3_nt: TGTGCCAGCAGGCGAGGGACAGGGGACTACGAGCAGTACTTC; cdr3_aa: CASRRGTGDYEQYF; d_call: TRBD1; v_call: TRBV2; j_call: TRBJ2-7; clone_size: .
cdr3_nt: TGTGCCAGCAGCCAAGTTCAGCGGGGGGCCACAGATACGCAGTATTTT; cdr3_aa: CASSQVQRGATDTQYF; d_call: TRBD2; v_call: TRBV4-2; j_call: TRBJ2-3; clone_size: .
cdr3_nt: TGTGCCTGGACCAACCGCTGGGACAGGGACAATCAGCCCCAGCATTTT; cdr3_aa: CAWTNRWDRDNQPQHF; d_call: TRBD1; v_call: TRBV30; j_call: TRBJ1-5; clone_size: .
cdr3_nt: TGTGTCAGCAGCTTGGGGGGCCGTAGTGCCGGAGAGACCCAGTACTTC; cdr3_aa: CVSSLGGRSAGETQYF; d_call: .; v_call: TRBV5-4; j_call: TRBJ2-5; clone_size: .
cdr3_nt: TGTGCCAGCAGCCCCCACTGGAGCTCCTACAATGAGCAGTTCTTC; cdr3_aa: CASSPHWSSYNEQFF; d_call: .; v_call: TRBV9; j_call: TRBJ2-1; clone_size: .
cdr3_nt: TGTGCCAGCAGCTTGGGAGACTCTGGAAACACCATATATTTT; cdr3_aa: CASSLGDSGNTIYF; d_call: .; v_call: TRBV5-6; j_call: TRBJ1-3; clone_size: once
cdr3_nt: TGTGCCAGCAGCCAGACCGGGGAGCTGTTTTTT; cdr3_aa: CASSQTGELFF; d_call: .; v_call: TRBV2; j_call: TRBJ2-2; clone_size: .
cdr3_nt: TGTGCCAGCAGCGTCGGGACAGGGTTCGAGCAGTACTTC; cdr3_aa: CASSVGTGFEQYF; d_call: TRBD1; v_call: TRBV7-2; j_call: TRBJ2-7; clone_size: .
cdr3_nt: TGTGCCAGCAGTTACGGGGCAGGGAATGAAAAACTGTTTTTT; cdr3_aa: CASSYGAGNEKLFF; d_call: .; v_call: TRBV6-5; j_call: TRBJ1-4; clone_size: once
cdr3_nt: TGTGCCAGCACCCTAGGGCGGGGCTACACACGAGATACGCAGTATTTT; cdr3_aa: CASTLGRGYTRDTQYF; d_call: .; v_call: TRBV13; j_call: TRBJ2-3; clone_size: .
cdr3_nt: TGTGCCAGCAGGCCTTTTGTGGCAGGCACTGAAGCTTTCTTT; cdr3_aa: CASRPFVAGTEAFF; d_call: .; v_call: TRBV27; j_call: TRBJ1-1; clone_size: .
cdr3_nt: TGTGCCAGCAGCTTATCTAGCGGGACGCTCGGGGAGCTGTTTTTT; cdr3_aa: CASSLSSGTLGELFF; d_call: TRBD2; v_call: TRBV7-6; j_call: TRBJ2-2; clone_size: once
cdr3_nt: TGTGCCGGTACAGGGGACTGGGGCACAGATACGCAGTATTTT; cdr3_aa: CAGTGDWGTDTQYF; d_call: .; v_call: TRBV30; j_call: TRBJ2-3; clone_size: once
cdr3_nt: TGCGCCAGCAGTGCGGGACAGCGTTCTGGAAACACCATATATTTT; cdr3_aa: CASSAGQRSGNTIYF; d_call: TRBD1; v_call: TRBV10-2; j_call: TRBJ1-3; clone_size: .
cdr3_nt: TGTGCCAGCAGCACCCCGGGATCCGGCTACACCTTC; cdr3_aa: CASSTPGSGYTF; d_call: .; v_call: TRBV9; j_call: TRBJ1-2; clone_size: .
cdr3_nt: TGTGCCAGCAGCGCCCGGACTAGCGGGACATCCTACGAGCAGTACTTC; cdr3_aa: CASSARTSGTSYEQYF; d_call: TRBD2; v_call: TRBV7-6; j_call: TRBJ2-7; clone_size: .
cdr3_nt: TGTGCCAGCAGTTCACAGGGGGCCTTCTATGGCTACACCTTC; cdr3_aa: CASSSQGAFYGYTF; d_call: TRBD1; v_call: TRBV6-6; j_call: TRBJ1-2; clone_size: .